This record looks at one T cell receptor (beta chain) sequence and its context. The antigen remains unidentified. The sample is drawn from a study of post-analysis software for immune sequencing data. Looked up from germline, CDR1 is MNHEY and CDR2 is SMNVEV (reference sequence). J gave up 4 bases and V 6 bases, and 7 bases lay outside the gene matches. The CDR3 runs 16 residues. Study conclusions and caveats: A significant reduction in normalized Chao1 diversity was observed in multiple sclerosis patients versus controls. Four or five TRBV segments, TRBV5-6, TRBV5-1 and TRBV20-1 among them, were found more frequent in patients than controls.

TCR beta cDNA libraries included unique molecular identifiers. MiXCR, run by TCRdb on the PCR reads, gives a single entry per CDR3 protein. The sample shows roughly 400,000 distinct CDR3 sequences, approximately 39% of them seen only once. This chain links TRBV27 with TRBJ2-3, with 13 bases fitting TRBD2. The sequenced sample consisted of blood. The sequence came from a girl aged 2-15 years with multiple sclerosis. CDR3 residues: CASRPQGLAGSDTQYF. The CDR3 DNA follows: TGTGCCAGCAGGCCTCAGGGACTAGCGGGATCAGATACGCAGTATTTT.